Listed here are 18 T cell receptor beta chains from one sample, sequenced in a study of blood T cell repertoires in COVID-19. Only in-frame clones appear in the TCRdb table, and some are missing; sequencing was by immunoSEQ multiplex PCR. This sample yields fewer than 350,000 clones, of which 86% are seen a single time; 2% to 2.5% belongs to the top ten. The sample comprised peripheral blood. The receptors come from a woman under 40 who had recovered from COVID-19.

The table lists this clone with a few counts. The same CDR3 is also encoded by other DNA sequences in this sample. The rearrangement uses TRBV28 and TRBJ1-1; perhaps TRBD1 as D (5 bases). There are 12 residues in the CDR3. CDR1 is MDHEN and CDR2 is SYDVKM in the germline V gene. Trimming took 3 bases from V and 4 from J, leaving 6 bases between them. The DNA for the CDR3 is TGTGCCAGCAGTTTGGGGCTCACTGAAGCTTTCTTT. Translated: CASSLGLTEAFF.

The V call is TRBV5-1, the J call TRBJ1-4; a weak D match, TRBD1 (5 bases). Germline assignment: CDR1 SGHRS and CDR2 YFSETQ. Trimming took 0 bases from V and 8 from J, leaving 14 bases between them. The CDR3 is 15 amino acids. CDR3 sequence: CASSLGQGGEEKLFF. CDR3 DNA: TGCGCCAGCAGCTTGGGGCAGGGCGGGGAGGAAAAACTGTTTTTT. The variable domain in full, completed from reference TRBV5-1 and TRBJ1-4, reads KAGVTQTPRYLIKTRGQQVTLSCSPISGHRSVSWYQQTPGQGLQFLFEYFSETQRNKGNFPGRFSGRQFSNSRSEMNVSTLELGDSALYLCASSLGQGGEEKLFFGSGTQLSVL.

This clone was seen only once. J is TRBJ1-1 and V is TRBV27; the match to TRBD1 covers 9 bases. Germline trimming cut 6 bases from V and 7 bases from J; bases unmatched to any gene: 12. Germline V gene data show CDR1 as MNHEY and CDR2 as SMNVEV (reference sequence). The CDR3 is made up of 15 amino acids. CDR3 sequence (DNA): TGTGCCAGCAGCCCGCTGCGGGACAGGGAAGGTGAAGCTTTCTTT. Protein sequence: CASSPLRDREGEAFF.

In its sample, this clone was seen a few times. The chain combines TRBV7-9 with TRBJ2-1; 7 nucleotides match TRBD2. V lost 8 bases and J lost 6; bases outside the gene matches: 10. CDR1 and CDR2 (germline): SEHNR, FQNEAQ (reference sequence). This CDR3 is built from 14 residues. The CDR3 DNA reads as TGTGCCAGCTCAGACGGACTAGAGGCCAATGAGCAGTTCTTC. This encodes CASSDGLEANEQFF.

CDR3 residues: CSAQTSGGLGTGELFF. The CDR3 bases are TGCAGCGCTCAGACTAGCGGGGGGTTAGGCACCGGGGAGCTGTTTTTT. The chain recombines TRBV29-1 with TRBJ2-2; 13 nucleotides match TRBD2. CDR1 is SQVTM, CDR2 ANQGSEA, per germline. V was pared by 7 bases and J by 4 bases, with 9 bases of the junction left unmatched. The CDR3 sequence is 16 residues long.

The chain combines TRBV11-2 with TRBJ2-7, with a tentative D call TRBD2 (6 bases). From germline, CDR1 is SGHAT and CDR2 FQNNGV. V dropped 2 bases and J dropped 4 bases, with 21 bases sitting between them. The CDR3 covers 17 residues. This CDR3 reads CASSLSVFGGNAYEQYF. Here the CDR3 DNA reads TGTGCCAGCAGCTTAAGTGTCTTCGGCGGGAACGCATACGAGCAGTACTTC.

This chain links TRBV7-9 with TRBJ2-2; 7 nucleotides agree with TRBD2. Germline values: CDR1 SEHNR, CDR2 FQNEAQ (reference sequence). Unmatched junction bases numbered 9, after V lost 6 bases and J lost 5 bases. The CDR3 is made up of 15 amino acids. The CDR3 sequence: CASRQGLVGTGELFF. CDR3 bases: TGTGCCAGCAGACAAGGACTAGTGGGGACCGGGGAGCTGTTTTTT. The full variable domain, with the rest looked up from reference TRBV7-9 and TRBJ2-2, is DTGVSQNPRHKITKRGQNVTFRCDPISEHNRLYWYRQTLGQGPEFLTYFQNEAQLEKSRLLSDRFSAERPKGSFSTLEIQRTEQGDSAMYLCASRQGLVGTGELFFGEGSRLTVL.

V and J are TRBV5-6 and TRBJ2-2; 10 bases line up with TRBD2. CDR1 and CDR2 (germline): SGHDT, YYEEEE. V was pared by 1 base and J by 9 bases, with 3 bases of the junction left unmatched. The CDR3 consists of 14 residues. The CDR3 spells CASSLLAGVRELFF. The CDR3 DNA reads as TGTGCCAGCAGCTTGCTAGCGGGGGTCCGGGAGCTGTTTTTT.

The CDR3: CASGGAYEQYF. As DNA, the CDR3 is TGTGCCAGCGGAGGGGCCTACGAGCAGTACTTC. V gene TRBV3-1 (or the pseudogene TRBV3-2) combines with J gene TRBJ2-7; the D gene is possibly TRBD2 (6 bases). The CDR3 runs 11 residues. The germline V and J ends were trimmed by 8 bases and 2 bases, with 7 bases remaining between them. CDR1 and CDR2 from the germline V gene are LGHDT and YNNKEL (reference sequence).

This sequence joins TRBV5-1 and TRBJ2-7; D is ambiguous. The germline CDR1 and CDR2 sequences are SGHRS and YFSETQ. V was clipped by 8 bases and J by 0 bases, with 9 bases between them. The CDR3 runs to 12 residues. CDR3 nucleotides: TGCGCCAGTAGAGGAGTCTCCTACGAGCAGTACTTC. It translates to CASRGVSYEQYF.

The J gene is TRBJ1-2, the V gene TRBV7-2; D remains unclear. The germline V gene encodes CDR1 SGHTA and CDR2 FQGNSA. This CDR3 has 12 residues. Trimming left V 2 bases short and J 7 bases short, with 8 bases between. The CDR3 loop is CASSLRELGYTF. The CDR3, as DNA: TGTGCCAGCAGCTTAAGAGAGCTTGGCTACACCTTC.

V and J are TRBV7-2 and TRBJ2-3; 8 positions match TRBD1. J lost 4 bases, V lost 1 base, and 7 bases had no gene match. Per the germline V gene, CDR1 is SGHTA and CDR2 is FQGNSA. This CDR3 region has 16 residues. CDR3 sequence: CASSLDLAGGADTQYF. In DNA form, the CDR3 reads TGTGCCAGCAGCTTAGATCTTGCAGGGGGCGCAGATACGCAGTATTTT.

This rearrangement joins TRBV7-9 to TRBJ1-1; D ambiguous. V lost 1 base and J 2 bases, leaving 8 bases between the germline ends. The CDR3 is made up of 14 amino acids. Germline assignment: CDR1 SEHNR and CDR2 FQNEAQ (reference sequence). DNA for the CDR3: TGTGCCAGCAGCTTAGTAGAGCGTAACACTGAAGCTTTCTTT. As protein: CASSLVERNTEAFF.

This clone was picked up one time. V and J are TRBV19 and TRBJ2-1; 7 nucleotides match TRBD2. Per the germline V gene, CDR1 is LNHDA and CDR2 is SQIVND (reference sequence). The CDR3 runs to 14 residues. Trimming at V came to 5 bases and at J to 7 bases, leaving 8 bases not matched to a gene. The CDR3 spells CASSETGGVNEQFF. For the CDR3, the DNA is TGTGCCAGTAGTGAAACGGGGGGAGTTAATGAGCAGTTCTTC.

The chain recombines TRBV7-8 with TRBJ2-6; 8 bases are a match to TRBD1. J lost 2 bases, V lost 5 bases, and 5 bases had no gene match. CDR1 and CDR2 (germline): SGHVS, FQNEAQ. The CDR3 has 16 amino acids. The CDR3 region is CASSPDRGPGANVLTF. CDR3 DNA: TGTGCCAGCAGCCCTGACAGGGGCCCTGGGGCCAACGTCCTGACTTTC.

This chain connects TRBV27 to TRBJ2-3; tentative D call: TRBD1 (5 bases). There are 12 residues in the CDR3. V lost 3 bases, J lost 5 bases, and 6 bases lay in between. CDR1 and CDR2 from the germline V gene are MNHEY and SMNVEV (reference sequence). CDR3 bases: TGTGCCAGCAGTTTTCAGGGAGATACGCAGTATTTT. This encodes CASSFQGDTQYF.

This chain links TRBV28 with TRBJ1-3; D is uncertain. The CDR3 has 13 amino acids. V lost 5 bases to trimming and J lost 4 bases, with 9 bases between them. Germline V CDR1 and CDR2: MDHEN, SYDVKM. The CDR3 DNA reads TGTGCCAGCAGTCCCCCCGGGGGAAACACCATATATTTT. Translation: CASSPPGGNTIYF. Full variable domain (outside the CDR3, taken from reference TRBV28 and TRBJ1-3): DVKVTQSSRYLVKRTGEKVFLECVQDMDHENMFWYRQDPGLGLRLIYFSYDVKMKEKGDIPEGYSVSREKKERFSLILESASTNQTSMYLCASSPPGGNTIYFGEGSWLTVV.

The genes are TRBV10-1 and TRBJ2-7; tentatively, D is TRBD1 (7 bases). CDR1 WNHNN and CDR2 SYGVQD come from the germline V gene (reference sequence). The CDR3 sequence is 13 residues long. Trimming cost V 5 bases and J 6 bases, with 14 bases left between them. The CDR3: CASSNSGGSEQYF. As DNA, the CDR3 is TGCGCCAGCAGTAACTCAGGGGGGTCCGAGCAGTACTTC.